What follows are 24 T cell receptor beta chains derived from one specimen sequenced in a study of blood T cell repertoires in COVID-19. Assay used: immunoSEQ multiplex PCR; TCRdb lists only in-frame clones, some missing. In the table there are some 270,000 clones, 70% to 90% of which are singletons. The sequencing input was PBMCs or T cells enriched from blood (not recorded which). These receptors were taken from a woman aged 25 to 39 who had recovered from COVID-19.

DNA of the CDR3: TGTGCCAGCAGCGTAGCTCCGGGGAGTGTAGAGACCCAGTACTTC. It yields the protein CASSVAPGSVETQYF. The chain carries TRBV9 and TRBJ2-5, with a possible D match to TRBD2 (5 bases). This CDR3 has 15 amino acids. Germline lookup yields CDR1 SGDLS and CDR2 YYNGEE. V was trimmed by 0 bases and J by 4 bases, leaving 13 bases between them.

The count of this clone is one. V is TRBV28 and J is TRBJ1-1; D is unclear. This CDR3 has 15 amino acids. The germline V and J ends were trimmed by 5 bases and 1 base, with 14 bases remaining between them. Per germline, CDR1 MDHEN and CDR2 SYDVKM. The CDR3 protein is CASSPLRLRNTEAFF. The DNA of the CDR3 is TGTGCCAGCAGTCCCCTTAGACTCCGGAACACTGAAGCTTTCTTT.

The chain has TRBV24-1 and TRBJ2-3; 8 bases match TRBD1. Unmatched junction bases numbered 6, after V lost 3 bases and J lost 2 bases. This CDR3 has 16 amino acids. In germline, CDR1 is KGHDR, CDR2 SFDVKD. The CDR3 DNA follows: TGTGCCACCAGTGATCCAGGGGGCGCGAACACAGATACGCAGTATTTT. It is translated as CATSDPGGANTDTQYF.

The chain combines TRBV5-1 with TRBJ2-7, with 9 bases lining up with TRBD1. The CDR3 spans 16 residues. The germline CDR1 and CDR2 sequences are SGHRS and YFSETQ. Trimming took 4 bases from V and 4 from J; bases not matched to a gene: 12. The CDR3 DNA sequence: TGCGCCAGCAGCCACACAGTTGGGACAGGGAGTTACGAGCAGTACTTC. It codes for CASSHTVGTGSYEQYF.

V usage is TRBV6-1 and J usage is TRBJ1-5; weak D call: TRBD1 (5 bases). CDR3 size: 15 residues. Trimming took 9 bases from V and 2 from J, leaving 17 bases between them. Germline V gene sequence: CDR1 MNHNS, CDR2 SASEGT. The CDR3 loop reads CASRDRGGGNQPQHF. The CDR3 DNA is TGTGCCAGTAGGGACCGGGGAGGTGGCAATCAGCCCCAGCATTTT.

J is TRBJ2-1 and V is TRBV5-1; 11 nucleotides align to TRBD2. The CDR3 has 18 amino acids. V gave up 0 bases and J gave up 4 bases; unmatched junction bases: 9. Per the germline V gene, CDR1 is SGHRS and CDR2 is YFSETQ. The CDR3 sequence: CASSLEIAGGPGYNEQFF. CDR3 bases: TGCGCCAGCAGCTTGGAGATAGCGGGGGGGCCGGGTTACAATGAGCAGTTCTTC.

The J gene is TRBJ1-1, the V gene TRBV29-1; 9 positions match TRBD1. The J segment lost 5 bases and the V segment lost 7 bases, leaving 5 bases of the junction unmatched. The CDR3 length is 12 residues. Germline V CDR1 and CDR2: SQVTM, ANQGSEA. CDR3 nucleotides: TGCAGCGGGAGACAGGGGGGAACTGAAGCTTTCTTT. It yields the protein CSGRQGGTEAFF.

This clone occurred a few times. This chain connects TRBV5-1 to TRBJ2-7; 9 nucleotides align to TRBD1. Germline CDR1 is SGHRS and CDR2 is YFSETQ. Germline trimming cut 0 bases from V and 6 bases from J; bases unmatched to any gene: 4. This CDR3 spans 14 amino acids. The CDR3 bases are TGCGCCAGCAGCTTGGGGGACAGGGCCCTCGAGCAGTACTTC. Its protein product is CASSLGDRALEQYF.

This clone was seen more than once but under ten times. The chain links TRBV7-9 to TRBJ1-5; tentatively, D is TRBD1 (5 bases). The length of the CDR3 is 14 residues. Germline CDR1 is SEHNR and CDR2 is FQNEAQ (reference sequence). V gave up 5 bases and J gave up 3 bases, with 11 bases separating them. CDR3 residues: CASSLDSTNQPQHF. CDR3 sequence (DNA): TGTGCCAGCAGCCTTGACAGCACCAATCAGCCCCAGCATTTT.

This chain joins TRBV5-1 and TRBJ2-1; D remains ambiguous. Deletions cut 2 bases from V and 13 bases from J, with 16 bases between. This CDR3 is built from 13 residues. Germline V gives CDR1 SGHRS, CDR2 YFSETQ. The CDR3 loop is CASSFDLPLGQFF. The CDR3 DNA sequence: TGCGCCAGCAGCTTCGATCTACCACTGGGCCAGTTCTTC.

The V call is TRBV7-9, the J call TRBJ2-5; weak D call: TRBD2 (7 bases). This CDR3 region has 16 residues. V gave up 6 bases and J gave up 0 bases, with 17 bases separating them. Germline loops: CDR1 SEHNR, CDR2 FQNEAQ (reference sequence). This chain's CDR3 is CASSSLAGAYQETQYF. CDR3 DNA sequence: TGTGCCAGCAGTTCTCTGGCGGGGGCCTACCAAGAGACCCAGTACTTC.

The CDR3 is CASSQGTKAQPQHF. CDR3 coding DNA: TGTGCCAGCAGCCAAGGAACTAAGGCTCAGCCCCAGCATTTT. V usage is TRBV3-1 (or the pseudogene TRBV3-2) and J usage is TRBJ1-5; no firm D call. Germline V gene data show CDR1 as LGHDT and CDR2 as YNNKEL (reference sequence). The ends were cut back, 1 base at V and 6 bases at J, with 10 bases in the middle. This CDR3 is 14 amino acids long.

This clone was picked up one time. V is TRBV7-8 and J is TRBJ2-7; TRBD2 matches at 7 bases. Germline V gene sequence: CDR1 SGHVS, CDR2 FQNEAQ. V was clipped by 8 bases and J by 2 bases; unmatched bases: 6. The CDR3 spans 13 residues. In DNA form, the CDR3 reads TGTGCCAGCCTCCCCGGGACTACCTACGAGCAGTACTTC. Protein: CASLPGTTYEQYF.

The CDR3 here is CASSYYSNQPQHF. The CDR3 coding sequence is TGTGCCAGCAGCTATTATAGCAATCAGCCCCAGCATTTT. This chain connects TRBV7-2 to TRBJ1-5; D remains ambiguous. Germline assignment: CDR1 SGHTA and CDR2 FQGNSA. The CDR3 loop spans 13 amino acids. Trimming took off 4 bases at V and 0 bases at J, with 4 bases between the two ends.

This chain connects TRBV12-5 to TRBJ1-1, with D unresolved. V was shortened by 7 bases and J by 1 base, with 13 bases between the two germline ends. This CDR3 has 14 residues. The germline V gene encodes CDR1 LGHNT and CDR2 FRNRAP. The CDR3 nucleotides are TGTGCTAGTGCCCCGGACTATTCGAACACTGAAGCTTTCTTT. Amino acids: CASAPDYSNTEAFF. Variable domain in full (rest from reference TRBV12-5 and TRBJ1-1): DARVTQTPRHKVTEMGQEVTMRCQPILGHNTVFWYRQTMMQGLELLAYFRNRAPLDDSGMPKDRFSAEMPDATLATLKIQPSEPRDSAVYFCASAPDYSNTEAFFGQGTRLTVV.

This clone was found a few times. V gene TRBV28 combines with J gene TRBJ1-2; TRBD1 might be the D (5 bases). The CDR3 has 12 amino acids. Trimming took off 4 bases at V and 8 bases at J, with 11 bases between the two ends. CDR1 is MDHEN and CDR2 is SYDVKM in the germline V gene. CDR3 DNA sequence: TGTGCCAGCAGTTACGACCGGGGGGGCTACACCTTC. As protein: CASSYDRGGYTF.

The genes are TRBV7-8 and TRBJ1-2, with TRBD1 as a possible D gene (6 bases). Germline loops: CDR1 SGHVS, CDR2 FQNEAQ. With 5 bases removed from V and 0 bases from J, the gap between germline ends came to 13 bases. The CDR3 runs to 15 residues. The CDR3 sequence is CASSPRGGANYGYTF. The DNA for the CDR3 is TGTGCCAGCAGCCCGAGGGGGGGCGCTAACTATGGCTACACCTTC.

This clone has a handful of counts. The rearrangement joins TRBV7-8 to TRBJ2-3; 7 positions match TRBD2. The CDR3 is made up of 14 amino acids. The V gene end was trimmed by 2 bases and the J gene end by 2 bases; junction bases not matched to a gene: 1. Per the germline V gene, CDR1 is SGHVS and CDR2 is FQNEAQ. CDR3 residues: CASSLLADTDTQYF. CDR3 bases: TGTGCCAGCAGCTTACTAGCGGACACAGATACGCAGTATTTT.

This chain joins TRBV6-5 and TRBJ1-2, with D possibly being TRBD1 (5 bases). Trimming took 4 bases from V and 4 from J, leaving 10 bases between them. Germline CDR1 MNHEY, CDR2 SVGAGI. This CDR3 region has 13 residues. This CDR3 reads CASSLDKIYGYTF. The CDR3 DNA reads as TGTGCCAGCAGTTTGGACAAGATCTATGGCTACACCTTC.

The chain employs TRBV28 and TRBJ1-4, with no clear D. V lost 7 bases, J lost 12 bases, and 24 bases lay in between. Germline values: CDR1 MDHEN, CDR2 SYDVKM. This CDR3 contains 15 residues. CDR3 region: CASTVSGGPASQLFF. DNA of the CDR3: TGTGCCAGCACCGTGTCAGGAGGCCCGGCAAGTCAACTGTTTTTT.

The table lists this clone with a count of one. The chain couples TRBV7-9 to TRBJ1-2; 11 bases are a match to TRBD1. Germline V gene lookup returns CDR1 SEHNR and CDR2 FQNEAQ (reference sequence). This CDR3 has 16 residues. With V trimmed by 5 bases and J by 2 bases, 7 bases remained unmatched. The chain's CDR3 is CASSQDRDRGNYGYTF. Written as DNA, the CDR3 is TGTGCCAGCAGCCAGGACCGGGACAGGGGGAACTATGGCTACACCTTC.

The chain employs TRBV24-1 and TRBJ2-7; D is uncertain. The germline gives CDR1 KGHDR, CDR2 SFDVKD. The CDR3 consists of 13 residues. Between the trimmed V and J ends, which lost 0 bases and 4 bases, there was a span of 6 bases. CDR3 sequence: CATSDLWSYEQYF. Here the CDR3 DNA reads TGTGCCACCAGTGATTTGTGGAGTTACGAGCAGTACTTC.

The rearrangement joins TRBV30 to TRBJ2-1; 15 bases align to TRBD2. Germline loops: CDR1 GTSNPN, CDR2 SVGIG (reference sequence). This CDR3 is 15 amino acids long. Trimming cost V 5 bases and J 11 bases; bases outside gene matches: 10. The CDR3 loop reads CAWSEIGLAGGKQFF. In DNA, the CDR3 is TGTGCCTGGTCTGAAATCGGACTAGCGGGAGGGAAGCAGTTCTTC.

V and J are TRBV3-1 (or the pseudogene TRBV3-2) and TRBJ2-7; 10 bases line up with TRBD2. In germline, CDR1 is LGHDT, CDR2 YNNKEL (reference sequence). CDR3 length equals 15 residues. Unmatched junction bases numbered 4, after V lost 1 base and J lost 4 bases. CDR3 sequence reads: CASSQAGTSVYEQYF. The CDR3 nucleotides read TGTGCCAGCAGCCAAGCCGGGACTAGCGTTTACGAGCAGTACTTC.